The rows below give T cell receptor beta chains drawn from one sample of a study of CD8 T cells in ankylosing spondylitis. TCRdb called the 5' RACE reads again in MiXCR, with one record for every CDR3 protein. The sample includes about 42,000 distinct CDR3 sequences, around 3.8% seen only once; the top ten take about 4%. The sample was blood, either unsorted or a sorted T cell fraction (not recorded which). The receptors were sampled from a female donor with ankylosing spondylitis or in good health (not recorded which). The CDR3 runs from the conserved cysteine through the conserved F or W. The D gene is left open where the match is weak. For some rows the clone size is stated as once, few or many, or as a class when expanded; others skip it.

v_gene: TRBV9; d_gene: TRBD1; abundance: many; len: 15; j_gene: TRBJ2-2; CDR3aa: CASSRRQGNTGELFF; CDR3nt: TGTGCCAGCAGTCGTAGACAGGGGAACACCGGGGAGCTGTTTTTT
v_gene: TRBV9; d_gene: TRBD2; abundance: many; len: 17; j_gene: TRBJ2-2; CDR3aa: CASSPTSGGAITGELFF; CDR3nt: TGTGCCAGCAGCCCGACTAGCGGGGGAGCTATTACCGGGGAGCTGTTTTTT
v_gene: TRBV9; d_gene: .; abundance: many; len: 15; j_gene: TRBJ1-3; CDR3aa: CASSVSDGRPAVIYF; CDR3nt: TGTGCCAGCAGCGTCTCGGACGGACGACCTGCTGTCATATATTTT
v_gene: TRBV9; d_gene: .; abundance: many; len: 16; j_gene: TRBJ1-2; CDR3aa: CASSAPGGRLNYGYTF; CDR3nt: TGTGCCAGCAGCGCCCCGGGTGGGCGCCTAAACTATGGCTACACCTTC
v_gene: TRBV9; d_gene: TRBD1; abundance: many; len: 20; j_gene: TRBJ2-5; CDR3aa: CASSVAHSAGQGQWQETQYF; CDR3nt: TGTGCCAGCAGCGTAGCTCACTCGGCGGGACAGGGTCAGTGGCAAGAGACCCAGTACTTC
v_gene: TRBV9; d_gene: TRBD2; abundance: many; len: 15; j_gene: TRBJ2-3; CDR3aa: CASSVAGGGDNTQYF; CDR3nt: TGTGCCAGCAGCGTAGCTGGCGGGGGGGATAATACGCAGTATTTT
v_gene: TRBV9; d_gene: TRBD1; abundance: medium-sized; len: 13; j_gene: TRBJ1-2; CDR3aa: CASSKDRALGYTF; CDR3nt: TGTGCCAGCAGCAAAGACAGGGCGCTTGGCTACACCTTC
v_gene: TRBV9; d_gene: .; abundance: medium-sized; len: 14; j_gene: TRBJ2-2; CDR3aa: CASDRGGRAGELFF; CDR3nt: TGTGCCAGTGACAGGGGTGGGAGGGCCGGGGAGCTGTTTTTT
v_gene: TRBV21-1; d_gene: .; abundance: many; len: 14; j_gene: TRBJ1-2; CDR3aa: CASSSPRGRGGYTF; CDR3nt: TGTGCCAGCAGCAGCCCTCGGGGCAGAGGTGGCTACACCTTC
v_gene: TRBV9; d_gene: .; abundance: many; len: 14; j_gene: TRBJ1-1; CDR3aa: CASSEGDGGTEAFF; CDR3nt: TGTGCCAGCAGCGAGGGGGACGGGGGCACTGAAGCTTTCTTT
v_gene: TRBV9; d_gene: TRBD1; abundance: many; len: 13; j_gene: TRBJ1-2; CDR3aa: CASSKTGEGGYTF; CDR3nt: TGTGCCAGCAGCAAGACAGGGGAAGGTGGCTACACCTTC
v_gene: TRBV9; d_gene: .; abundance: many; len: 15; j_gene: TRBJ1-2; CDR3aa: CASSRDALSNYGYTF; CDR3nt: TGTGCCAGCAGCCGGGACGCTCTCTCAAACTATGGCTACACCTTC
v_gene: TRBV9; d_gene: .; abundance: many; len: 15; j_gene: TRBJ2-1; CDR3aa: CASSVRWTPGNEQFF; CDR3nt: TGTGCCAGCAGCGTTCGGTGGACCCCGGGGAATGAGCAGTTCTTC
v_gene: TRBV9; d_gene: .; abundance: many; len: 13; j_gene: TRBJ1-4; CDR3aa: CASSPRTEEKLFF; CDR3nt: TGTGCCAGCAGCCCACGGACAGAGGAAAAACTGTTTTTT
v_gene: TRBV9; d_gene: .; abundance: many; len: 17; j_gene: TRBJ2-3; CDR3aa: CASSVDLSVPSTDTQYF; CDR3nt: TGTGCCAGCAGCGTAGATCTCTCTGTTCCCTCCACAGATACGCAGTATTTT
v_gene: TRBV9; d_gene: TRBD2; abundance: many; len: 19; j_gene: TRBJ2-1; CDR3aa: CASSVSLAGGPSIRNEQFF; CDR3nt: TGTGCCAGCAGCGTGTCACTAGCGGGGGGGCCATCAATTAGGAATGAGCAGTTCTTC
v_gene: TRBV9; d_gene: .; abundance: many; len: 14; j_gene: TRBJ1-2; CDR3aa: CASCSGTPGHGYTF; CDR3nt: TGTGCCAGCTGCTCCGGGACGCCTGGGCATGGCTACACCTTC
v_gene: TRBV9; d_gene: TRBD1; abundance: many; len: 16; j_gene: TRBJ2-3; CDR3aa: CASSVDPRGRLDTQYF; CDR3nt: TGTGCCAGCAGCGTAGATCCCAGGGGGCGGTTAGATACGCAGTATTTT
v_gene: TRBV9; d_gene: .; abundance: many; len: 17; j_gene: TRBJ2-3; CDR3aa: CASSVVGGRRGTDTQYF; CDR3nt: TGTGCCAGCAGCGTAGTGGGGGGGCGGAGAGGCACAGATACGCAGTATTTT
v_gene: TRBV9; d_gene: .; abundance: many; len: 14; j_gene: TRBJ2-3; CDR3aa: CASSVGDFTDTQYF; CDR3nt: TGTGCCAGCAGCGTAGGCGATTTCACAGATACGCAGTATTTT
v_gene: TRBV9; d_gene: .; abundance: .; len: 15; j_gene: TRBJ2-5; CDR3aa: CASSVATGWGETQYF; CDR3nt: TGTGCCAGCAGCGTAGCTACGGGCTGGGGAGAGACCCAGTACTTC
v_gene: TRBV9; d_gene: .; abundance: many; len: 14; j_gene: TRBJ2-3; CDR3aa: CASSVGNSPDTQYF; CDR3nt: TGTGCCAGCAGCGTAGGTAATAGCCCAGATACGCAGTATTTT
v_gene: TRBV9; d_gene: .; abundance: many; len: 15; j_gene: TRBJ1-3; CDR3aa: CASSVATSSGNTIYF; CDR3nt: TGTGCCAGCAGCGTAGCAACTAGCTCTGGAAACACCATATATTTT
v_gene: TRBV9; d_gene: TRBD2; abundance: many; len: 13; j_gene: TRBJ2-3; CDR3aa: CASGGEGADTQYF; CDR3nt: TGTGCCAGCGGGGGGGAGGGCGCAGATACGCAGTATTTT
v_gene: TRBV9; d_gene: .; abundance: many; len: 14; j_gene: TRBJ2-5; CDR3aa: CASSGGSYQETQYF; CDR3nt: TGTGCCAGCAGCGGGGGTTCGTACCAAGAGACCCAGTACTTC
v_gene: TRBV9; d_gene: .; abundance: many; len: 14; j_gene: TRBJ1-4; CDR3aa: CASSVGGNSEKLFF; CDR3nt: TGTGCCAGCAGCGTAGGAGGGAATAGCGAAAAACTGTTTTTT
v_gene: TRBV20-1; d_gene: TRBD1; abundance: .; len: 13; j_gene: TRBJ1-4; CDR3aa: CSATTGTEEKLFF; CDR3nt: TGCAGTGCCACCACCGGGACAGAAGAAAAACTGTTTTTT
v_gene: TRBV9; d_gene: .; abundance: many; len: 12; j_gene: TRBJ1-2; CDR3aa: CASSVESVGYTF; CDR3nt: TGTGCCAGCAGCGTAGAGTCGGTCGGCTACACCTTC
v_gene: TRBV9; d_gene: .; abundance: many; len: 13; j_gene: TRBJ2-6; CDR3aa: CASMTTGANVLTF; CDR3nt: TGTGCCAGCATGACAACTGGGGCCAACGTCCTGACTTTC
v_gene: TRBV9; d_gene: .; abundance: many; len: 13; j_gene: TRBJ1-2; CDR3aa: CASSVVGLYGYTF; CDR3nt: TGTGCCAGCAGCGTAGTTGGGCTCTATGGCTACACCTTC
v_gene: TRBV21-1; d_gene: .; abundance: many; len: 12; j_gene: TRBJ2-7; CDR3aa: CASSKVNYEQYF; CDR3nt: TGTGCCAGCAGCAAAGTAAACTACGAGCAGTACTTC
v_gene: TRBV9; d_gene: TRBD1; abundance: many; len: 13; j_gene: TRBJ1-2; CDR3aa: CASSASQGVGYTF; CDR3nt: TGTGCCAGCAGCGCATCCCAGGGGGTCGGCTACACCTTC
v_gene: TRBV9; d_gene: .; abundance: many; len: 14; j_gene: TRBJ1-1; CDR3aa: CASSVRQVNTEAFF; CDR3nt: TGTGCCAGCAGCGTTCGACAGGTTAACACTGAAGCTTTCTTT
v_gene: TRBV9; d_gene: TRBD2; abundance: many; len: 17; j_gene: TRBJ2-2; CDR3aa: CASSFRTSGGSVGELFF; CDR3nt: TGTGCCAGCAGCTTCCGGACTAGCGGGGGGTCCGTCGGGGAGCTGTTTTTT
v_gene: TRBV9; d_gene: .; abundance: many; len: 18; j_gene: TRBJ2-3; CDR3aa: CASSPHPGTSPKGDTQYF; CDR3nt: TGTGCCAGCAGCCCACATCCCGGGACCTCCCCGAAGGGGGATACGCAGTATTTT
v_gene: TRBV9; d_gene: .; abundance: many; len: 16; j_gene: TRBJ2-2; CDR3aa: CASSVGSSRAPGELFF; CDR3nt: TGTGCCAGCAGCGTAGGGAGTAGCCGGGCGCCCGGGGAGCTGTTTTTT
v_gene: TRBV9; d_gene: TRBD2; abundance: many; len: 15; j_gene: TRBJ2-5; CDR3aa: CASSPLAGAQETQYF; CDR3nt: TGTGCCAGCAGCCCTTTAGCGGGGGCCCAAGAGACCCAGTACTTC
v_gene: TRBV9; d_gene: .; abundance: .; len: 13; j_gene: TRBJ2-3; CDR3aa: CASSVTPTDTQYF; CDR3nt: TGTGCCAGCAGCGTAACCCCTACAGATACGCAGTATTTT
v_gene: TRBV9; d_gene: .; abundance: many; len: 13; j_gene: TRBJ1-1; CDR3aa: CASSVEGRGIAFF; CDR3nt: TGTGCCAGCAGCGTAGAGGGGCGGGGGATCGCTTTCTTT
v_gene: TRBV9; d_gene: TRBD1; abundance: many; len: 15; j_gene: TRBJ2-5; CDR3aa: CASSVEGQISETQYF; CDR3nt: TGTGCCAGCAGCGTAGAGGGACAGATTTCGGAGACCCAGTACTTC
v_gene: TRBV9; d_gene: TRBD1; abundance: many; len: 14; j_gene: TRBJ2-1; CDR3aa: CASSRDRGLLEQFF; CDR3nt: TGTGCCAGCAGCCGGGACAGGGGGCTTCTTGAGCAGTTCTTC
v_gene: TRBV21-1; d_gene: .; abundance: many; len: 13; j_gene: TRBJ2-5; CDR3aa: CASSLEDQETQYF; CDR3nt: TGTGCCAGCAGCCTGGAGGACCAAGAGACCCAGTACTTC
v_gene: TRBV9; d_gene: .; abundance: many; len: 15; j_gene: TRBJ2-3; CDR3aa: CASSVVSGGTDTQYF; CDR3nt: TGTGCCAGCAGCGTAGTGTCTGGGGGCACAGATACGCAGTATTTT
v_gene: TRBV9; d_gene: TRBD1; abundance: many; len: 16; j_gene: TRBJ1-1; CDR3aa: CASSPWTGGVNTEAFF; CDR3nt: TGTGCCAGCAGCCCCTGGACAGGGGGTGTGAACACTGAAGCTTTCTTT
v_gene: TRBV9; d_gene: TRBD2; abundance: many; len: 16; j_gene: TRBJ2-3; CDR3aa: CASSVVAGGYTDTQYF; CDR3nt: TGTGCCAGCAGCGTAGTAGCGGGGGGTTACACAGATACGCAGTATTTT
v_gene: TRBV9; d_gene: TRBD1; abundance: .; len: 19; j_gene: TRBJ2-2; CDR3aa: CASSPRAEIGQEVAGELFF; CDR3nt: TGTGCCAGCAGCCCCCGAGCAGAGATCGGACAGGAGGTGGCCGGGGAGCTGTTTTTT
v_gene: TRBV9; d_gene: .; abundance: many; len: 14; j_gene: TRBJ1-1; CDR3aa: CASSAGGENTEAFF; CDR3nt: TGTGCCAGCAGCGCGGGGGGGGAGAACACTGAAGCTTTCTTT
v_gene: TRBV9; d_gene: .; abundance: .; len: 14; j_gene: TRBJ2-7; CDR3aa: CASSVDVQPYEQYF; CDR3nt: TGTGCCAGCAGCGTCGACGTACAACCCTACGAGCAGTACTTC
v_gene: TRBV9; d_gene: .; abundance: many; len: 15; j_gene: TRBJ1-4; CDR3aa: CASSGPGPSNEKLFF; CDR3nt: TGTGCCAGCAGCGGCCCGGGACCATCTAATGAAAAACTGTTTTTT
v_gene: TRBV9; d_gene: .; abundance: many; len: 13; j_gene: TRBJ1-5; CDR3aa: CASSGGPNQPQHF; CDR3nt: TGTGCCAGCAGTGGGGGACCAAATCAGCCCCAGCATTTT